What follows are 32 T cell receptor beta chains derived from one specimen sequenced in a study of CD8+CD57+ T cells in acquired aplastic anemia. An expansion of CD8+CD57+ cells by flow cytometry had been shown in patients chosen for sequencing. Genomic DNA served as template for TCR beta VDJ and CDR3 profiling. TCRdb analysed the reads with MiXCR anew, one entry per CDR3 protein. Altogether 150,000 or so distinct CDR3 sequences are present, about 52% being singletons, with the ten largest covering about 12%. The sequenced sample was sorted CD4+, CD8+, or CD8+CD57+ T cells (not recorded which) from PBMCs. Receptor source: a human donor with aplastic anemia.

V and J are TRBV2 and TRBJ1-1; no clear D gene. V was cut by 3 bases and J by 3 bases, with 14 bases left in between. Looked up from germline, CDR1 is SNHLY and CDR2 is FYNNEI. This CDR3 has 15 amino acids. The CDR3 reads CASSDRGAAYTEAFF. CDR3 bases: TGTGCCAGCAGTGATAGAGGTGCCGCCTACACTGAAGCTTTCTTT.

This sequence joins TRBV10-3 and TRBJ1-1; D possibly corresponds to TRBD1 (6 bases). The V end lost 10 bases, the J end lost 4 bases, and 19 bases lay between the germline ends. The CDR3 loop spans 14 amino acids. Looked up from germline, CDR1 is ENHRY and CDR2 is SYGVKD. The CDR3 reads CATWDTRLSTEAFF. As DNA, the CDR3 is TGTGCCACTTGGGACACGAGACTCAGCACTGAAGCTTTCTTT.

This clonotype has at least ten counts. The rearrangement joins TRBV4-1 to TRBJ2-7; D may be TRBD1 or TRBD2 (6 bases each). Trimming shortened V by 0 bases and J by 5 bases, and 14 bases separated the two germline ends. The CDR3 is 15 residues long. Germline values: CDR1 MGHRA, CDR2 YSYEKL. Here the CDR3 reads CASSQDPRRGHEQYF. In DNA, the CDR3 is TGCGCCAGCAGCCAAGATCCGCGCCGGGGGCACGAGCAGTACTTC.

The V and J genes are TRBV10-3 and TRBJ2-7, with 7 nucleotides matching TRBD1. The CDR3 loop spans 12 amino acids. The ends lost 10 bases at V and 3 bases at J; junction bases unmatched: 6. Germline V gene sequence: CDR1 ENHRY, CDR2 SYGVKD. The CDR3 bases are TGTGCCACCCGACAGGGTCTCTACGAGCAGTACTTC. Translated, it gives CATRQGLYEQYF.

This clonotype was seen a handful of times. V is TRBV24-1 and J is TRBJ1-5; possible D gene TRBD1, 5 bases. This CDR3 spans 13 amino acids. Germline V lookup: CDR1 KGHDR, CDR2 SFDVKD. V was shortened by 6 bases and J by 1 base, with 6 bases between the two germline ends. The CDR3 nucleotides are TGTGCCACCAGTTGGGGGAGCAATCAGCCCCAGCATTTT. The encoded protein is CATSWGSNQPQHF.

As regards this clonotype: A junction end diverges from the germline sequence, so it may reflect a read error. This chain connects TRBV20-1 to TRBJ1-5; 8 bases are shared with TRBD1. CDR1 and CDR2 (germline): DFQATT, SNEGSKA (reference sequence). The CDR3 extends over 15 amino acids. The CDR3: CSATGGVGSNQPQHF. The DNA for the CDR3 is TGCAGTGCTACAGGGGGCGTTGGTAGCAATCAGCCTCAGCATTTT.

CDR3 DNA sequence: TGTGCCAGCAGTTACTCGGAACAGGGGATTGGCTACACCTTC. Amino acids: CASSYSEQGIGYTF. J is TRBJ1-2 and V is TRBV6-5; TRBD1 matches at 7 bases. The CDR3 is 14 residues long. V was pared by 0 bases and J by 7 bases, with 5 bases of the junction left unmatched. From germline, CDR1 is MNHEY and CDR2 SVGAGI.

V and J are TRBV20-1 and TRBJ1-1; weak D call: TRBD1 (6 bases). This CDR3 contains 13 residues. Germline loops: CDR1 DFQATT, CDR2 SNEGSKA (reference sequence). V was pared by 5 bases and J by 1 base, with 11 bases between. Here the CDR3 reads CSAPGGANTEAFF. CDR3 nucleotide sequence: TGCAGTGCTCCCGGGGGCGCGAACACTGAAGCTTTCTTT.

This clonotype was observed a handful of times. A much more abundant neighbour one base away suggests this may be a read error. This sequence joins TRBV6-5 and TRBJ2-7; the D gene is possibly TRBD2 (5 bases). The germline CDR1 and CDR2 sequences are MNHEY and SVGAGI. This CDR3 is 16 amino acids long. The CDR3 spells CASSYSSRPGSYDQYF. The CDR3 nucleotides read TGTGCCAGCAGTTACTCGTCTCGTCCGGGATCCTACGATCAGTACTTC.

This clonotype appeared many times. This sequence joins TRBV20-1 and TRBJ2-7; possible D gene TRBD2, 7 bases. The CDR3 runs to 13 residues. V was pared by 4 bases and J by 4 bases, with 14 bases between. Germline V gene sequence: CDR1 DFQATT, CDR2 SNEGSKA (reference sequence). The CDR3 sequence: CSAKGGGAYEQYF. The CDR3 DNA follows: TGCAGTGCTAAAGGGGGGGGGGCGTACGAGCAGTACTTC.

This clonotype came up many times. The chain recombines TRBV12-5 with TRBJ1-1, with TRBD1 identical over 7 bases. After removal of 5 bases from V and 1 base from J, the junction contained 7 bases not matched to a gene. CDR1 and CDR2 from the germline V gene are LGHNT and FRNRAP. The CDR3 contains 15 residues. In nucleotides, the CDR3 is TGTGCTAGTGGTCACCCAGGACAGGAGAACACTGAAGCTTTCTTT. Translated: CASGHPGQENTEAFF. Complete variable domain (other parts from reference TRBV12-5 and TRBJ1-1): DARVTQTPRHKVTEMGQEVTMRCQPILGHNTVFWYRQTMMQGLELLAYFRNRAPLDDSGMPKDRFSAEMPDATLATLKIQPSEPRDSAVYFCASGHPGQENTEAFFGQGTRLTVV.

The V call is TRBV19, the J call TRBJ2-7; 7 bases align to TRBD1. J lost 3 bases, V lost 3 bases, and 5 bases had no gene match. CDR1 LNHDA and CDR2 SQIVND come from the germline V gene (reference sequence). The CDR3 loop spans 14 amino acids. The CDR3 region has the DNA TGTGCCAGTAGTATCCCAGGGGGAATCTACGAGCAGTACTTC. Protein product: CASSIPGGIYEQYF.

This clonotype was recorded many times. The chain has TRBV20-1 and TRBJ2-7; 8 nucleotides match TRBD1. The V gene end was trimmed by 0 bases and the J gene end by 3 bases; junction bases not matched to a gene: 10. This CDR3 spans 16 amino acids. Germline lookup yields CDR1 DFQATT and CDR2 SNEGSKA (reference sequence). CDR3 protein: CSARDLRQGAFYEQYF. The CDR3 DNA is TGCAGTGCTAGAGATTTACGGCAGGGGGCGTTCTACGAGCAGTACTTC.

The table lists this clonotype with many counts. The chain employs TRBV27 and TRBJ2-7, with D perhaps TRBD2 (6 bases). The V gene lost 6 bases and the J gene lost 6 bases, with 18 bases spanning the gap. The germline gives CDR1 MNHEY, CDR2 SMNVEV (reference sequence). This CDR3 has 14 residues. DNA of the CDR3: TGTGCCAGCAGCCCCGGGGGACCGGAAGGCGAGCAGTACTTC. Its translation: CASSPGGPEGEQYF.

This clonotype was counted at least ten times. The chain couples TRBV11-2 to TRBJ2-7; 7 nucleotides agree with TRBD1. Looked up from germline, CDR1 is SGHAT and CDR2 is FQNNGV. V was clipped by 5 bases and J by 3 bases; unmatched bases: 7. This CDR3 has 14 amino acids. CDR3 nucleotides: TGTGCCAGCAGCGAGGGACAGCTCCTCTACGAGCAGTACTTC. This gives the protein CASSEGQLLYEQYF.

V gene TRBV27 combines with J gene TRBJ2-2; 11 bases agree with TRBD2. V lost 3 bases to trimming and J lost 3 bases; unmatched junction nucleotides: 12. The CDR3 sequence is 19 residues long. CDR1 and CDR2 from the germline V gene are MNHEY and SMNVEV (reference sequence). DNA of the CDR3: TGTGCCAGCAGTTTTGGGTTAGCGGGGGGGCAATGGTACACCGGGGAGCTGTTTTTT. This gives the protein CASSFGLAGGQWYTGELFF.

The chain has TRBV15 and TRBJ2-7; D gene ambiguous. Germline lookup yields CDR1 LNHNV and CDR2 YYDKDF (reference sequence). V shed 3 bases and J shed 2 bases, with 11 bases lying between them. This CDR3 region has 14 residues. The CDR3 coding sequence is TGTGCCACCAGCAGCTCGGGCCAAACCTACGAGCAGTACTTC. This gives the protein CATSSSGQTYEQYF.

V is TRBV12-3 or TRBV12-4 and J is TRBJ2-1, with 13 bases fitting TRBD2. V lost 3 bases to trimming and J lost 0 bases; unmatched junction nucleotides: 5. The CDR3 has 18 residues. The CDR3, as DNA: TGTGCCAGCAGTTTTTGGACTAGCGGGGGAAGCTCCTACAATGAGCAGTTCTTC. This codes for CASSFWTSGGSSYNEQFF.

The chain links TRBV2 to TRBJ1-3; D not certain. Germline-derived CDR1 and CDR2 are SNHLY and FYNNEI. Trimming took 0 bases from V and 4 from J, leaving 7 bases between them. This CDR3 has 14 amino acids. The CDR3 is CASSEAGSGNTIYF. The CDR3 DNA sequence: TGTGCCAGCAGTGAAGCTGGGTCGGGAAACACCATATATTTT.

The chain combines TRBV12-3 or TRBV12-4 with TRBJ1-2; D not resolved. V lost 2 bases to trimming and J lost 7 bases, with 8 bases between them. The CDR3 contains 12 residues. Here the CDR3 reads CASSLSGSGYTF. The CDR3 DNA reads TGTGCCAGCAGTTTATCTGGGAGTGGCTACACCTTC.

The table lists this clonotype with many counts. The V and J genes are TRBV7-9 and TRBJ2-7; D is possibly TRBD1 (5 bases). Trimming cost V 5 bases and J 4 bases, with 15 bases left between them. The CDR3 runs 14 residues. Looked up from germline, CDR1 is SEHNR and CDR2 is FQNEAQ (reference sequence). This CDR3 is CASSQSKGSYEQYF. The CDR3 DNA is TGTGCCAGCAGCCAATCTAAGGGGTCTTACGAGCAGTACTTC. The full variable domain, in which reference TRBV7-9 and TRBJ2-7 provide the parts outside the CDR3, is DTGVSQNPRHKITKRGQNVTFRCDPISEHNRLYWYRQTLGQGPEFLTYFQNEAQLEKSRLLSDRFSAERPKGSFSTLEIQRTEQGDSAMYLCASSQSKGSYEQYFGPGTRLTVT.

V and J are TRBV10-3 and TRBJ1-2; tentatively, D is TRBD1 (5 bases). CDR1 and CDR2 from the germline V gene are ENHRY and SYGVKD. This CDR3 has 14 amino acids. V gave up 6 bases and J gave up 0 bases, with 11 bases separating them. The CDR3: CAIRGTGTNYGYTF. The CDR3 region has the DNA TGTGCCATCAGGGGGACGGGGACTAACTATGGCTACACCTTC.

This clonotype was found many times. V usage is TRBV5-6 and J usage is TRBJ1-3; no firm D call. V lost 2 bases to trimming and J lost 4 bases, with 16 bases between them. The CDR3 sequence is 16 residues long. Germline CDR1 is SGHDT and CDR2 is YYEEEE. The CDR3 bases are TGTGCCAGCAGCTTTGGGGTCGACGTGGCGGGAAACACCATATATTTT. This sequence encodes CASSFGVDVAGNTIYF.

About this clonotype: This may be a read error, as it is one base from a much larger clone. Here the CDR3 reads CATSRPGQGILSSGSTIYF. CDR3 coding DNA: TGTGCCACCAGTCGCCCGGGACAGGGGATTCTGAGCTCTGGAAGCACCATATATTTT. V gene TRBV24-1 combines with J gene TRBJ1-3; TRBD1 aligns across 10 bases. Germline assignment: CDR1 KGHDR and CDR2 SFDVKD. The CDR3 is made up of 19 amino acids.

CDR3 region: CASSHLYRGYTEAFF. Here the CDR3 DNA reads TGCGCCAGCAGCCACCTTTACAGGGGGTACACTGAAGCTTTCTTT. The rearrangement uses TRBV5-1 and TRBJ1-1, with TRBD1 matching over 8 bases. With V trimmed by 4 bases and J by 3 bases, 8 bases remained unmatched. The CDR3 extends over 15 amino acids. Germline-derived CDR1 and CDR2 are SGHRS and YFSETQ.

In its sample, this clonotype was seen many times. The rearrangement links TRBV6-1 to TRBJ2-7; D gene unclear. Trimming stripped 1 base from V and 2 bases from J, with 9 bases between. Germline values: CDR1 MNHNS, CDR2 SASEGT. CDR3 length: 14 residues. CDR3 protein: CASSEGAGAYEQYF. The DNA for the CDR3 is TGTGCCAGCAGTGAAGGAGCAGGAGCCTACGAGCAGTACTTC.

The gene calls are TRBV5-4 and TRBJ2-7; D might be TRBD1 (8 bases). The CDR3 has 14 amino acids. Per the germline V gene, CDR1 is SGHNT and CDR2 is YYREEE (reference sequence). Trimming stripped 5 bases from V and 6 bases from J, with 18 bases between. The chain's CDR3 is CASRDGQGLSEQYF. CDR3 coding DNA: TGTGCCAGCAGGGACGGACAGGGACTATCCGAGCAGTACTTC.

This clonotype was seen many times. The chain recombines TRBV7-6 with TRBJ2-7; 7 bases align to TRBD1. Losses at the gene ends were 4 bases for V and 9 bases for J; bases not matched to a gene: 12. CDR3 length: 14 amino acids. Germline values: CDR1 SGHVS, CDR2 FNYEAQ. In nucleotides, the CDR3 is TGTGCCAGCAGCTCAGGGGGAAGCCCCCCCGGGCAGTACTTC. It encodes CASSSGGSPPGQYF. The whole variable domain, remainder taken from reference TRBV7-6 and TRBJ2-7, is GAGVSQSPRYKVTKRGQDVALRCDPISGHVSLYWYRQALGQGPEFLTYFNYEAQQDKSGLPNDRFSAERPEGSISTLTIQRTEQRDSAMYRCASSSGGSPPGQYFGPGTRLTVT.

This clonotype was counted a single time. The CDR3 is CAILPGQGNEKLFF. CDR3 coding DNA: TGTGCCATACTCCCGGGACAGGGGAATGAAAAACTGTTTTTT. The V gene is TRBV2, the J gene TRBJ1-4; 10 bases map to TRBD1. The CDR3 totals 14 residues. Per germline, CDR1 SNHLY and CDR2 FYNNEI. Losses at the gene ends were 10 bases for V and 5 bases for J; bases not matched to a gene: 7.

This clonotype was counted ten times or more. J is TRBJ1-3 and V is TRBV7-9; perhaps TRBD1 as D (5 bases). Trimming stripped 3 bases from V and 2 bases from J, with 17 bases between. Germline V gives CDR1 SEHNR, CDR2 FQNEAQ (reference sequence). The CDR3 has 17 amino acids. The CDR3 region has the DNA TGTGCCAGCAGCTTCCGCGGGGGAACCCCCACTGGAAACACCATATATTTT. Protein: CASSFRGGTPTGNTIYF.

This clonotype was counted at least ten times. The CDR3 sequence is CASSQVKGGYGYTF. The CDR3 nucleotides read TGTGCCAGCAGCCAAGTTAAGGGAGGCTATGGCTACACCTTC. The V gene is TRBV14, the J gene TRBJ1-2, with D uncertain. Germline values: CDR1 SGHDN, CDR2 FVKESK. The CDR3 extends over 14 amino acids. V lost 1 base and J lost 4, with 10 bases in between.

This clonotype came up many times. The CDR3 protein is CASSVPSGTGDTGELFF. CDR3 in DNA: TGTGCCAGCAGCGTACCTTCTGGGACAGGGGACACCGGGGAGCTGTTTTTT. The V call is TRBV9, the J call TRBJ2-2; 10 nucleotides agree with TRBD1. J gave up 3 bases and V 1 base, and 6 bases lay outside the gene matches. Germline V gene lookup returns CDR1 SGDLS and CDR2 YYNGEE. CDR3 length: 17 amino acids.